Each of the 9 T cell receptor beta chains below was sequenced from the same sample in a study of shared clonotypes between healthy human individuals. Data came from immunoSEQ multiplex PCR; TCRdb stores just in-frame clones and leaves some out. The data contain approximately 1,000,000 clones, about 84% of them seen just once; the ten biggest clones take up about 0.52%. The material sequenced was memory CD4+ T cells from PBMCs. Sample subset: CD45RA-negative fraction. All receptors come from a man between 18 and 29 years old in good health. Some clones in this sample may be carry-over from other donors' samples.

In the case of this clone: This specimen includes other DNA sequences encoding the same CDR3. This chain links TRBV6-6 with TRBJ1-3; D remains unclear. Germline V gives CDR1 MNHNY, CDR2 SVGAGI (reference sequence). The ends were cut back, 2 bases at V and 0 bases at J, with 5 bases in the middle. The CDR3 consists of 14 residues. The CDR3 DNA sequence: TGTGCCAGCAGTTACCCTGGCTCTGGAAACACCATATATTTT. Translated, it gives CASSYPGSGNTIYF.

The V and J genes are TRBV7-9 and TRBJ2-3; TRBD2 matches at 12 bases. With V trimmed by 2 bases and J by 4 bases, 10 bases remained unmatched. CDR1 is SEHNR and CDR2 is FQNEAQ in the germline V gene (reference sequence). CDR3 size: 18 residues. CDR3 loop: CASSLLAGGPYGADTQYF. The CDR3 region has the DNA TGTGCCAGCAGCTTACTAGCGGGAGGGCCTTATGGGGCAGATACGCAGTATTTT.

Many counts were recorded for this clone. The chain uses TRBV11-2 and TRBJ2-5, with D possibly TRBD2 on 5 matching bases. V shed 3 bases and J shed 7 bases, with 9 bases lying between them. Per germline, CDR1 SGHAT and CDR2 FQNNGV. The CDR3 has 12 residues. The CDR3 DNA reads TGTGCCAGCAGCTTGGGAGCAGGGACCCAGTACTTC. Its protein product is CASSLGAGTQYF.

The chain combines TRBV29-1 with TRBJ2-7; 7 nucleotides match TRBD2. V shed 4 bases and J 4 bases; nucleotides not matched to a gene: 10. The CDR3 is 14 residues long. Germline assignment: CDR1 SQVTM and CDR2 ANQGSEA. In DNA, the CDR3 is TGCAGCGTTGCGTTGGGGGGGAACATTTACGAGCAGTACTTC. Its translation: CSVALGGNIYEQYF.

V usage is TRBV5-1 and J usage is TRBJ2-6; D not certain. Germline lookup yields CDR1 SGHRS and CDR2 YFSETQ. CDR3 length: 17 residues. Trimming shortened V by 2 bases and J by 4 bases, and 16 bases separated the two germline ends. The CDR3 is CASSFPEVQRGANVLTF. The CDR3 nucleotides are TGCGCCAGCAGCTTCCCCGAGGTACAGCGAGGGGCCAACGTCCTGACTTTC.

The chain couples TRBV5-1 to TRBJ2-5; no firm D call. The CDR3 is 14 residues long. Germline assignment: CDR1 SGHRS and CDR2 YFSETQ. V was trimmed by 4 bases and J by 3 bases, leaving 13 bases between them. CDR3 residues: CASSVGQNKETQYF. CDR3 bases: TGCGCCAGCAGCGTAGGGCAGAATAAAGAGACCCAGTACTTC. Based on the CDR3 plus reference TRBV5-1 and TRBJ2-5, the full variable domain is KAGVTQTPRYLIKTRGQQVTLSCSPISGHRSVSWYQQTPGQGLQFLFEYFSETQRNKGNFPGRFSGRQFSNSRSEMNVSTLELGDSALYLCASSVGQNKETQYFGPGTRLLVL.

The rearrangement uses TRBV29-1 and TRBJ2-1, with D perhaps TRBD1 (6 bases). The germline V and J ends were trimmed by 4 bases and 4 bases, with 14 bases remaining between them. CDR1 and CDR2 from the germline V gene are SQVTM and ANQGSEA. The CDR3 runs 14 residues. The CDR3 region is CSVGQGRVYNEQFF. CDR3 sequence (DNA): TGCAGCGTTGGGCAGGGGCGCGTTTACAATGAGCAGTTCTTC.

This chain connects TRBV29-1 to TRBJ2-2; D may be TRBD1 (5 bases). The CDR3 contains 12 residues. Germline V CDR1 and CDR2: SQVTM, ANQGSEA. V was cut by 7 bases and J by 1 base, with 7 bases left in between. CDR3 residues: CSAGQNTGELFF. The CDR3 DNA sequence: TGCAGCGCCGGACAGAACACCGGGGAGCTGTTTTTT.

The chain employs TRBV2 and TRBJ1-1; the D gene is possibly TRBD1 (6 bases). Germline lookup yields CDR1 SNHLY and CDR2 FYNNEI. The CDR3 loop spans 15 amino acids. V lost 8 bases, J lost 1 base, and 17 bases lay in between. The CDR3 DNA reads as TGTGCCAGCGGTGTAGGTGGGGGCACGAACACTGAAGCTTTCTTT. This encodes CASGVGGGTNTEAFF.